This T cell receptor beta chain was profiled in a study of blood T cell repertoires in COVID-19. V dropped 3 bases and J dropped 7; count of bases not matched to a gene: 10. Germline-derived CDR1 and CDR2 are MNHGY and SVAAGI. This CDR3 contains 15 residues. This clone was seen only a few times. Libraries were prepared by immunoSEQ multiplex PCR; TCRdb keeps only in-frame clonotypes and omits some of them. The sample shows about 350,000 clones, approximately 89% of them seen only once. The specimen was peripheral blood. V and J are TRBV6-9 and TRBJ2-7; TRBD1 agrees at 9 bases. The receptor was derived from a woman aged 55-75 years with COVID-19, enrolled during active disease. The CDR3 DNA sequence: TGTGCCAGCAGTTACCCTGGGACAGGGTTGGGAGAGCAGTACTTC. This sequence encodes CASSYPGTGLGEQYF.